This T cell receptor (beta chain) emerged from a study of cytotoxic CD8 clonotypes in ibrutinib-treated CLL. This CDR3 region has 14 residues. Germline values: CDR1 MGHRA, CDR2 YSYEKL. V shed 0 bases and J shed 2 bases, with 7 bases lying between them. Data came from immunoSEQ multiplex PCR; TCRdb stores just in-frame clones and leaves some out. This sample has around 150,000 clones, with roughly 88% found just once. Only one count was recorded for this clone. The sequenced sample was PBMCs, obtained at disease progression, from a patient treated with ibrutinib. The sequence came from a human donor with chronic lymphocytic leukemia. The chain uses TRBV4-1 and TRBJ1-2, with a possible D match to TRBD1 (6 bases). The CDR3 here is CASSQEDSNYGYTF. The CDR3 DNA reads as TGCGCCAGCAGCCAAGAGGACAGCAACTATGGCTACACCTTC.